A selection of T cell receptor beta chains follows, all from one sample in a study of cytomegalovirus exposure and HLA in healthy donors. Using immunoSEQ multiplex PCR, the repertoire was profiled, and TCRdb retains in-frame clones only, with some absent. The table shows around 200,000 clones, with roughly 81% occurring only once. Source material: PBMCs. These receptors were collected from a woman aged 25 to 39 in good health and CMV-seronegative. The CDR3 runs from the conserved cysteine through the conserved F or W. The order of the fields is V gene, D gene, clone size, J gene, CDR3 DNA, CDR3 protein. D genes are given only for firm matches. Size tells how often a clone was seen (once, few, many) or the class of an expanded clone, and some rows leave it out.

TRBV11-2	TRBD2	once	TRBJ2-1	TGTGCCAGCAGCTTACCCATAGGGGGGACTAGCGGCTACAATGAGCAGTTCTTC	CASSLPIGGTSGYNEQFF
TRBV19	-	-	TRBJ2-4	TGTGCCAGTAGTCCTCCGAGGGCCCGACAAAACATTCAGTACTTC	CASSPPRARQNIQYF
TRBV10-1	-	-	TRBJ1-4	TGCGCCAGCAGTGAACGGCTGGGGGGAGCGGAAAAACTGTTTTTT	CASSERLGGAEKLFF
TRBV15	-	-	TRBJ1-5	TGTGCCACCAGCAGAGCATACGGGGATAGCAATCAGCCCCAGCATTTT	CATSRAYGDSNQPQHF
TRBV5-1	TRBD1	-	TRBJ2-7	TGCGCCAGCAGCCCCTACAGGGGGCCCGAGCAGTACTTC	CASSPYRGPEQYF
TRBV29-1	-	few	TRBJ1-5	TGCAGCGTTAAAAACAGTAATCAGCCCCAGCATTTT	CSVKNSNQPQHF
TRBV7-8	-	-	TRBJ1-1	TGTGCCAGCAGCCGAGGGAGCCCTGGTGAAGCTTTCTTT	CASSRGSPGEAFF
TRBV19	TRBD1	-	TRBJ2-3	TGTGCCAGTAGTATAGGACAGGGGGCAGATACGCAGTATTTT	CASSIGQGADTQYF
TRBV4-1	-	-	TRBJ2-7	TGCGCCAGCAGCCAACTCCCTAGATACTACGAGCAGTACTTC	CASSQLPRYYEQYF
TRBV6-6	-	-	TRBJ2-1	TGTGCCAGCAGGAGACAGGAGATATACAATGAGCAGTTCTTC	CASRRQEIYNEQFF
TRBV7-9	-	-	TRBJ2-4	TGTGCCAGCAGCCTTACAACCAAAAACATTCAGTACTTC	CASSLTTKNIQYF
TRBV7-9	TRBD2	few	TRBJ2-7	TGTGCCAGCAGCTTAGACGGGCTAGCGGGTGCCCAGTACTTC	CASSLDGLAGAQYF
TRBV18	-	few	TRBJ2-7	TGTGCCAGCTCACCTCCGGGACAATTCCGGCGGGAGCAGTACTTC	CASSPPGQFRREQYF
TRBV30	-	-	TRBJ2-6	TGTGCCTGGAGTGAATCGAGGCGCGGGGCCAACGTCCTGACTTTC	CAWSESRRGANVLTF
TRBV7-9	-	-	TRBJ2-5	TGTGCCAGCACAGGGGAGACCCAGTACTTC	CASTGETQYF
TRBV6-5	-	-	TRBJ1-2	TGTGCCAGCAGCGAATCAGGGTGGGATGGCTACACCTTC	CASSESGWDGYTF
TRBV28	-	-	TRBJ1-5	TGTGCCAGCAGTTTGAATAGGGGGCCCCAGCATTTT	CASSLNRGPQHF
TRBV6-4	-	-	TRBJ1-2	TGTGCCAGCAGTGAGACCGGACAGCCAGGTTTTGGCTACACCTTC	CASSETGQPGFGYTF
TRBV5-4	TRBD2	once	TRBJ2-3	TGTGCCAGCAGCTTGGGGCGGGAGGGGATGACAGATACGCAGTATTTT	CASSLGREGMTDTQYF
TRBV5-8	-	-	TRBJ2-7	TGTGCCAGCAGCTTGGAGAGGAGCTCCTACGAGCAGTACTTC	CASSLERSSYEQYF
TRBV2	-	few	TRBJ1-1	TGTGCCAGCAGTGACGGCGGAGGTGACACTGAAGCTTTCTTT	CASSDGGGDTEAFF
TRBV15	-	-	TRBJ1-1	TGTGCCACCAGCGGGCTCGGGGGGTACACTGAAGCTTTCTTT	CATSGLGGYTEAFF
TRBV6-5	TRBD1	-	TRBJ2-1	TGTGCCAGCAGTTCTCAGGGGGCTTTGCCCAATGAGCAGTTCTTC	CASSSQGALPNEQFF
TRBV28	-	-	TRBJ1-5	TGTGCCAGCAGTTTATTCATAGTGATTCGCGATCAGCCCCAGCATTTT	CASSLFIVIRDQPQHF
TRBV9	-	few	TRBJ1-5	TGTGCCAGCGGGGGGGGTCAGCCCCAGCATTTT	CASGGGQPQHF
TRBV10-2	TRBD2	-	TRBJ2-7	TGCGCCAGCAGTGTAGCGGGAATTTCGGACGAGCAGTACTTC	CASSVAGISDEQYF
TRBV27	TRBD2	-	TRBJ2-5	TGTGCCAGCAGTTTACTGAGCGGGGGGGACCAAGAGACCCAGTACTTC	CASSLLSGGDQETQYF
TRBV2	-	-	TRBJ1-3	TGTGCCAGCAGTGAAGCGCGGGATCCCACCATATATTTT	CASSEARDPTIYF
TRBV5-5	TRBD1	-	TRBJ1-2	TGTGCCAGCAGGCCGAGGACAGGGGAGGTCTATGGCTACACCTTC	CASRPRTGEVYGYTF
TRBV19	TRBD2	-	TRBJ2-1	TGTGCCAGTACCCAGACTAGCGGACCCAACAATGAGCAGTTCTTC	CASTQTSGPNNEQFF
TRBV29-1	TRBD2	-	TRBJ2-7	TGCAGCGTCGTAACTAGCGGGCGAGGGTACTTC	CSVVTSGRGYF
TRBV19	TRBD2	once	TRBJ2-7	TGTGCCAGTAGTATAGTAGGCGGACTAGCCTCATACGAGCAGTACTTC	CASSIVGGLASYEQYF
TRBV30	TRBD1	-	TRBJ1-3	TGTGCCTGGATCAGGGGGTCTGGAAACACCATATATTTT	CAWIRGSGNTIYF
TRBV30	-	-	TRBJ2-3	TGTGCCTGGACCATGGGCGACAACACAGATACGCAGTATTTT	CAWTMGDNTDTQYF
TRBV25-1	-	-	TRBJ2-1	TGTGCCAGCAGTGAAAGCATGTCCCCCTCCAATGAGCAGTTCTTC	CASSESMSPSNEQFF
TRBV2	TRBD1	-	TRBJ1-5	TGTGCCAGCAGTGAGGGACAGGGAGATTATAGCAATCAGCCCCAGCATTTT	CASSEGQGDYSNQPQHF